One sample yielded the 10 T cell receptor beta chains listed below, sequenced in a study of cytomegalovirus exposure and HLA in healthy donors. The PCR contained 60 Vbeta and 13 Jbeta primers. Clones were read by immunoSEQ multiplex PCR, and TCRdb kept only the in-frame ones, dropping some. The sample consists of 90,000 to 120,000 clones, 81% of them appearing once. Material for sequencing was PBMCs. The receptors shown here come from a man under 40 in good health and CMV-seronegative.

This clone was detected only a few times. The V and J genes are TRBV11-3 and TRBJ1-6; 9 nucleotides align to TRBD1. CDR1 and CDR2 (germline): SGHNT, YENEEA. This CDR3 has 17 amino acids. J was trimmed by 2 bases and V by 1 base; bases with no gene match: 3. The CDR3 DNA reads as TGTGCCAGCAGCTTAGGGGACAGGGCGGCCTATAATTCACCCCTCCACTTT. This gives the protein CASSLGDRAAYNSPLHF.

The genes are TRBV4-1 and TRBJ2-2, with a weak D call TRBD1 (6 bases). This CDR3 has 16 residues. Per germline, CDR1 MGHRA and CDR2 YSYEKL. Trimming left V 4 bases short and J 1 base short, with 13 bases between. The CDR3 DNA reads TGCGCCAGCAGCCCGGGGTGGACAGTGAACACCGGGGAGCTGTTTTTT. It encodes CASSPGWTVNTGELFF.

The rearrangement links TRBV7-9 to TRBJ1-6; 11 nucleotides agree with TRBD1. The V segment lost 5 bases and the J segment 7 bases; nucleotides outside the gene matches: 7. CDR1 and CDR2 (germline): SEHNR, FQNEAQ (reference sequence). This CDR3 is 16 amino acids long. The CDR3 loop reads CASSIPGTGGNSPLHF. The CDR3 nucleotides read TGTGCCAGCAGCATACCCGGGACAGGGGGGAATTCACCCCTCCACTTT.

Here the CDR3 DNA reads TGTGCCAGCAGGCAACTCTCTGGGGAAGGGAGGACCCAGTACTTC. This sequence encodes CASRQLSGEGRTQYF. The V gene is TRBV28, the J gene TRBJ2-5; D might be TRBD2 (5 bases). Looked up from germline, CDR1 is MDHEN and CDR2 is SYDVKM. The CDR3 contains 15 residues. V was clipped by 6 bases and J by 7 bases, with 21 bases between them.

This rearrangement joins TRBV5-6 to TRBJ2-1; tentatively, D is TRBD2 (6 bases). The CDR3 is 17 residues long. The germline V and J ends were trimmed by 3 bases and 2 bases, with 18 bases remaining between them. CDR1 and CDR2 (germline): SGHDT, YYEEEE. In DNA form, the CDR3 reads TGTGCCAGCAGCTCCCAAGGGCGGAGGGGAGCCTACAATGAGCAGTTCTTC. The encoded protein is CASSSQGRRGAYNEQFF.

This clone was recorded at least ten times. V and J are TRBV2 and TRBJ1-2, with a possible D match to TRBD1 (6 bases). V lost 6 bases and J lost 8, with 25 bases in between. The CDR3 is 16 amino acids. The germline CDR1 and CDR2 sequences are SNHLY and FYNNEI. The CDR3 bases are TGTGCCAGCAGGGGAAGACAGGATTTGAGGTTTATGGGCTACACCTTC. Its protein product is CASRGRQDLRFMGYTF.

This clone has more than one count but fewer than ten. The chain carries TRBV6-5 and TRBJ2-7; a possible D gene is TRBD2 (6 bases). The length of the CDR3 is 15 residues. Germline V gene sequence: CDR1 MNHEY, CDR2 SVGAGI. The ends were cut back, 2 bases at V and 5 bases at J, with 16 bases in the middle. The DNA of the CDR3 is TGTGCCAGCAGTTACCCAAGTGGGGGGAGAGACGAGCAGTACTTC. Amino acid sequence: CASSYPSGGRDEQYF.

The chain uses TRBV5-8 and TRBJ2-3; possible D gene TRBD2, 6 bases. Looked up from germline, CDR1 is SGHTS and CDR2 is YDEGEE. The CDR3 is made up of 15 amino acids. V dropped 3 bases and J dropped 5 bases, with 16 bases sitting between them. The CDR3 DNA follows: TGTGCCAGCAGCTGGCAAGCGGGCCCTCAAGATACGCAGTATTTT. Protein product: CASSWQAGPQDTQYF. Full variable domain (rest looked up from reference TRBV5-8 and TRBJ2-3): EAGVTQSPTHLIKTRGQQATLRCSPISGHTSVYWYQQALGLGLQFLLWYDEGEERNRGNFPPRFSGRQFPNYSSELNVNALELEDSALYLCASSWQAGPQDTQYFGPGTRLTVL.

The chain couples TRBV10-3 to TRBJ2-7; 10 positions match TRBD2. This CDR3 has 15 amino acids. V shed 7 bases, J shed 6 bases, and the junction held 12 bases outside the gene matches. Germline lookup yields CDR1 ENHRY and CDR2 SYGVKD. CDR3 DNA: TGTGCCATCAATAAGGGCCCGGGACTAGCGATCGAGCAGTACTTC. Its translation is CAINKGPGLAIEQYF.

This chain's CDR3 is CASSDPYRTSGGASCYEQYF. The CDR3 coding sequence is TGTGCCAGCAGTGACCCTTACCGGACTAGCGGGGGGGCCTCGTGCTACGAGCAGTACTTC. This rearrangement joins TRBV6-4 to TRBJ2-7; 15 bases match TRBD2. Trimming took 2 bases from V and 3 from J; bases not matched to a gene: 14. CDR3 size: 20 residues. The germline gives CDR1 MRHNA, CDR2 SNTAGT.